These T cell receptor beta chains were read from a single sample in a study of T cells in Graves' hyperthyroidism and ophthalmopathy. TCRdb itself ran the multiplex PCR reads through MiXCR, one entry per CDR3 protein. The table includes fewer than 40,000 distinct CDR3 sequences, around 53% detected once. The material sequenced was blood. These TCRs come from a man in his forties with Graves' ophthalmopathy. Each CDR3 is given with its conserved first and last residue.

J gene	V gene	CDR3 protein
TRBJ2-7	TRBV5-6	CASSLEIAGGAYEQYF
TRBJ2-1	TRBV12-3/TRBV12-4	CASSSSGGGNEQFF
TRBJ1-4	TRBV5-1	CASGDSRNEKLFF
TRBJ2-7	TRBV7-6	CASSLSLLYEQYF
TRBJ2-6	TRBV7-3	CASSPAPLLGHSGANVLTF
TRBJ1-5	TRBV28	CASSLRTSNQPQHF
TRBJ2-7	TRBV18	CASSPGHEQYF
TRBJ2-1	TRBV7-7	CASSAGGMNEQFF
TRBJ2-5	TRBV5-1	CASSLSGTLYQETQYF
TRBJ2-7	TRBV5-4	CASRTGGAYEQYF
TRBJ2-5	TRBV5-1	CASSLEQGEETQYF
TRBJ2-3	TRBV7-8	CASSLGTSEDNEQYF
TRBJ2-5	TRBV28	CASSSGRAGETQYF
TRBJ2-3	TRBV29-1	CSVLGSTDTQYF
TRBJ2-1	TRBV11-2	CASSLSRDPYNEQFF
TRBJ2-5	TRBV11-2	CASSLAHETQYF
TRBJ1-5	TRBV12-3/TRBV12-4	CASSLAPGTANQPQHF
TRBJ2-6	TRBV24-1	CATSARANVLTF
TRBJ2-2	TRBV3-1	CASSLLAGRTGELFF
TRBJ1-5	TRBV5-1	CASSDVGGRDEKLFFGSGTQHF
TRBJ1-5	TRBV14	CASSPGHNQPQHF
TRBJ1-2	TRBV25-1	CASSEYKGDSMLTF
TRBJ2-7	TRBV18	CASSRGAGGIYEQYF
TRBJ2-1	TRBV7-6	CASSLVGGGGNEQFF
TRBJ2-3	TRBV6-1	CASPGTSGGAGTDTQYF
TRBJ1-2	TRBV9	CASSSQGSARGYTF
TRBJ2-7	TRBV9	CASSLDSGTSGGASYEQYF
TRBJ2-7	TRBV7-9	CASSPQGRTYEQYF
TRBJ2-5	TRBV11-2	CASSSTHQGEGTQYF
TRBJ1-5	TRBV27	CASSEAGPGSNQPQHF
TRBJ2-6	TRBV19	CASSIWGGGANVLTF
TRBJ2-5	TRBV9	CASSVEFGGGETQYF
TRBJ2-7	TRBV5-6	CASSLKLAGVGRGHEQYF
TRBJ2-7	TRBV7-2	CASSQTSGRYEQYF
TRBJ1-1	TRBV6-6	CASSYWDRNTEAFF
TRBJ2-3	TRBV2	CTSRVGTGGGDTQYF
TRBJ1-3	TRBV2	CASSPSESSGNTIYF
TRBJ1-2	TRBV5-1	CASSFDRDYGYTF
TRBJ2-3	TRBV29-1	CSILGLARGIDTQYF
TRBJ2-5	TRBV5-1	CASSLSGTQATQYF
TRBJ1-1	TRBV7-2	CASSLTAQGNTEAFF
TRBJ2-3	TRBV5-1	CASSLQGSTDTQYF
TRBJ2-7	TRBV7-8	CASSLLPPLDGGAGRTYEQYF
TRBJ2-7	TRBV5-1	CASSPPSYEQYF